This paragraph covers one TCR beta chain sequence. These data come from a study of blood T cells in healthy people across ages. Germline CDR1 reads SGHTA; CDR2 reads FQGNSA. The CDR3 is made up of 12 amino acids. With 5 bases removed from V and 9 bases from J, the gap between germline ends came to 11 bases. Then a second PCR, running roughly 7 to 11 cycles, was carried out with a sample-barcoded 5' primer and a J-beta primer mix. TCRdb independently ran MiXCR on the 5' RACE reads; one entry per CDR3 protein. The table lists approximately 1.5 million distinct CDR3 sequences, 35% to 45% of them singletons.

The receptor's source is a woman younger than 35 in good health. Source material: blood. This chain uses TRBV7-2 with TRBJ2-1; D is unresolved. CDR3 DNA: TGTGCCAGCAGCATTAGCCGGGTTGAGCAGTTCTTC. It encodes CASSISRVEQFF.